The present T cell receptor beta chain was sequenced within a study of human T cells and chemical hapten exposure (dated by TCRdb to about 2021). For the wider study: For sensitization, 2% DPC in acetone was applied to a 2 cm by 2 cm area of upper inner arm skin. Blood samples were taken from patients before sensitization (week 0) and at 2, 6 and about 24 weeks after DPC sensitization. Throughout the approximately 25-week study period, patients were also given weekly therapeutic DPC doses on the scalp. Blood for TCR sequencing was provided by twenty-nine alopecia patients at one to four time points (pre-sensitization, 2, 6 and 24 weeks). The mostly female patient cohort included alopecia areata with under or over 50% scalp involvement, alopecia totalis and alopecia universalis. Libraries were pooled for sequencing, and variation in per-sample TCR yields was attributed mainly to small differences in library volumes within the pool. Patch testing was performed on the upper back with Finn chambers containing 0.01% DPC, and the patch tests were scored after 6 days according to International Contact Dermatitis Research Group standards. The study tracked peripheral blood TCR repertoire changes in vivo during primary and secondary sensitization to the hapten diphenylcyclopropenone (DPC) in alopecia patients. What the study reported, not specific to this receptor: Patch test score was positively correlated with the number of PT1 expanded TCRs, with significance at thresholds 8, 16 and 32 but not at 4. Significantly more large CDR3 similarity clusters were formed by expanded TCRs than by pre-sensitization or healthy control sets, consistent with antigen-driven responses. After repeated subsampling, the strength of the expansion versus patch-test correlation and the threshold at which it became significant changed. Because all patients had alopecia, a presumed autoimmune disease, the immune response of the patients might differ from that of healthy individuals. No change with DPC sensitization was found in the number of TCRs above 1 in 1000 frequency, and no evidence of global repertoire structure alterations was found.

Per the publication, the time point label means: patch test 1, 2 weeks after DPC sensitization. The sample's treatment or condition label, in plain terms: therapeutic diphenylcyclopropenone sensitization with weekly scalp DPC. At every patch-test visit, the blood draw took place before the patch test was put on. Patients were considered eligible if aged 18 to 70, diagnosed with alopecia and deemed suitable for DPC therapy, and patients were excluded if pregnant. Total RNA was extracted from unfractionated whole blood collected in Tempus Blood RNA tubes. Trimming at the junction amounts to 6 bases on V and 5 bases on J, and the germline ends lie 10 bases apart. CDR1 and CDR2 were assigned from the germline V gene (reference sequence) as DFQATT and SNEGSKA. Including cysteine and phenylalanine, the CDR3 has 11 amino acids. The kept DNA is CDR3 alone, 33 bases in frame from the first base. The library was prepared using RACE. Sequenced on a NextSeq 500. During library preparation, unique molecular identifiers were attached to individual cDNA molecules so that TCRs could be counted in a quantitative, reproducible way. From each blood RNA sample, both TCR alpha and TCR beta chains were sequenced. The paper's data handling went like this. Samples had a median of approximately 93,000 TCRs, with a range from about 23,224 to 690,600. V, J and CDR3 annotation of the TCR reads was carried out using the Decombinator software suite. For PS versus PT1 abundance plots, all samples were subsampled to the same number of TCRs (28,000). TCRs were defined as expanded if absent before sensitization and observed at least eight times at the 2-week time point. In TCRdb, the public reads were trimmed at Q25 with fastp and aligned with MiXCR, with productive beta chains retained. Each entry is one CDR3 protein sequence, shown with its most common DNA and genes. The V and J calls here are based on TCRdb, not the publication. For this sample the table gives roughly 82,000 distinct CDR3 sequences, of which roughly 10% were detected only once. Roughly 3.4% of the sample belongs to the ten largest clones.

As to this clonotype: No antigen is known for it. No clone much larger than this one lies a single base away; base qualities are absent.

The clonotype comes from a woman aged 60-75 years with alopecia areata. Some clones in this sample may be carry-over from other donors' samples. The sample here was whole blood, taken in connection with sensitization to the hapten diphenylcyclopropenone (DPC). Recombination linked TRBV20-1 to TRBJ2-5, with no D gene named confidently. The sequenced DNA: TGCAGTGCCGCCCCTAGGGAGACCCAGTACTTC. The resulting protein is CSAAPRETQYF.